This T cell receptor beta chain was observed in a study of shared clonotypes between healthy human individuals. On the study more broadly: A few men and two women, aged 18 to 49, were donors.

The CDR3 spans 17 residues. V lost 2 bases and J lost 0; bases outside the gene matches: 5. Germline values: CDR1 MDHEN, CDR2 SYDVKM. This clone was counted once. The DNA input per sorted-subset replicate PCR was 200 ng, corresponding to some 30,000 T cell genomes. Profiling relied on immunoSEQ multiplex PCR, and the TCRdb table lists in-frame clones only, not all of them. The table records 2 million to 2.5 million clones, roughly 93% of them present only once. The chain couples TRBV28 to TRBJ2-4, with TRBD1 matching 9 bases. Sequencing was done on a sample of naive CD4+ T cells from PBMCs. Subset given: CD45RA+ positively selected. The TCR sequence derives from a man between 18 and 35 years old in good health. Some clones in this sample may be carry-over from other donors' samples. The CDR3 here is CASSLTGTGLAKNIQYF. In DNA, the CDR3 is TGTGCCAGCAGTTTAACCGGGACAGGGTTAGCCAAAAACATTCAGTACTTC. Filled out from reference TRBV28 and TRBJ2-4, the complete variable domain reads DVKVTQSSRYLVKRTGEKVFLECVQDMDHENMFWYRQDPGLGLRLIYFSYDVKMKEKGDIPEGYSVSREKKERFSLILESASTNQTSMYLCASSLTGTGLAKNIQYFGAGTRLSVL.